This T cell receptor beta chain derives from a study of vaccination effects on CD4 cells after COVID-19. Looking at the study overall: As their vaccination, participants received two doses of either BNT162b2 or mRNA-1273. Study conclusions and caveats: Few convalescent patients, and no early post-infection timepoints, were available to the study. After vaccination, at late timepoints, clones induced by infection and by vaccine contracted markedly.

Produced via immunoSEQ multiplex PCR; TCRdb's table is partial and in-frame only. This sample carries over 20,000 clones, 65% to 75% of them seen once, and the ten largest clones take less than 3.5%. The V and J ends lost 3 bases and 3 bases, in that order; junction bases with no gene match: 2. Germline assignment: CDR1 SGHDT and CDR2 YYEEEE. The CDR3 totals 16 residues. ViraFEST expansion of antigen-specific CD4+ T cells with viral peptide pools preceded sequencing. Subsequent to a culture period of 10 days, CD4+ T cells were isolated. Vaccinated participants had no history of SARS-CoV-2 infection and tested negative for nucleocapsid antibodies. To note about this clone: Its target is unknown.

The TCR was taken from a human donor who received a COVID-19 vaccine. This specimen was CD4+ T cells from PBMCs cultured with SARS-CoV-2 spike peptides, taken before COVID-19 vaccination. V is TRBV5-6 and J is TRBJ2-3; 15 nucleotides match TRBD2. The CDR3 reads CASSWTSGGGTDTQYF. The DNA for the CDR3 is TGTGCCAGCAGCTGGACTAGCGGGGGGGGAACAGATACGCAGTATTTT. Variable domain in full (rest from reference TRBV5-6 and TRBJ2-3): DAGVTQSPTHLIKTRGQQVTLRCSPKSGHDTVSWYQQALGQGPQFIFQYYEEEERQRGNFPDRFSGHQFPNYSSELNVNALLLGDSALYLCASSWTSGGGTDTQYFGPGTRLTVL.